The 8 T cell receptor beta chains below come from one sample, sequenced in a study of PD-1 blockade in classical Hodgkin lymphoma. No patient escaped relapse after autologous stem cell transplantation, and brentuximab vedotin exposure varied. The repertoire was sequenced with immunoSEQ multiplex PCR; TCRdb's copy has only in-frame clones and lacks some. The sample gives 95,000 to 100,000 clones, 75% to 90% of which show up once; about 7.1% is in the top ten. The specimen was peripheral blood mononuclear cells (PBMCs), collected before the second cycle of nivolumab. The receptor set was obtained from a human donor with classical Hodgkin lymphoma.

For the CDR3, the DNA is TGTGCCAGCAGCTATACTTGGGGTCGCACCTACGAGCAGTACTTC. Translating gives CASSYTWGRTYEQYF. The rearrangement links TRBV28 to TRBJ2-7; the D is unclear. CDR3 length: 15 amino acids. CDR1 and CDR2 (germline): MDHEN, SYDVKM. Deletions cut 6 bases from V and 2 bases from J, with 17 bases between.

V and J are TRBV4-2 and TRBJ2-5; 12 bases are shared with TRBD2. The junction had 10 bases not matched to a gene; V was cut back by 3 bases and J by 5 bases. This CDR3 contains 17 residues. Germline V gene sequence: CDR1 LGHNA, CDR2 YNFKEQ. CDR3 coding DNA: TGTGCCAGCAGCCAGCCAACTAGCGGGGGGCTGGGGGAGACCCAGTACTTC. As protein: CASSQPTSGGLGETQYF.

The chain employs TRBV19 and TRBJ1-5; D is unresolved. CDR3 size: 13 residues. The germline V gene encodes CDR1 LNHDA and CDR2 SQIVND (reference sequence). The V end was cut by 3 bases, the J end by 7 bases, with 10 bases between. CDR3 amino acids: CASSILVEQPQHF. As DNA, the CDR3 is TGTGCCAGTAGTATCCTTGTCGAGCAGCCCCAGCATTTT. The variable domain in full, with the rest retrieved from reference TRBV19 and TRBJ1-5, is DGGITQSPKYLFRKEGQNVTLSCEQNLNHDAMYWYRQDPGQGLRLIYYSQIVNDFQKGDIAEGYSVSREKKESFPLTVTSAQKNPTAFYLCASSILVEQPQHFGDGTRLSIL.

This chain uses TRBV9 with TRBJ1-2, with 7 bases matching TRBD1. V lost 3 bases and J lost 8; bases outside the gene matches: 10. Germline V gene sequence: CDR1 SGDLS, CDR2 YYNGEE. This CDR3 region has 14 residues. This chain's CDR3 is CASSGSQGLRGYTF. As DNA, the CDR3 is TGTGCCAGCAGCGGGTCACAGGGGTTGCGAGGCTACACCTTC.

V is TRBV29-1 and J is TRBJ2-7, with D tentatively TRBD2 (7 bases). V was shortened by 2 bases and J by 3 bases, with 14 bases between the two germline ends. Germline V gene lookup returns CDR1 SQVTM and CDR2 ANQGSEA. The CDR3 length is 14 residues. The CDR3 region is CSVELGGGGYEQYF. The CDR3, as DNA: TGCAGCGTTGAACTAGGGGGGGGTGGCTACGAGCAGTACTTC.

The V call is TRBV30, the J call TRBJ2-1; TRBD2 might be the D (7 bases). The V end lost 4 bases, the J end lost 2 bases, and 18 bases lay between the germline ends. Germline V gene sequence: CDR1 GTSNPN, CDR2 SVGIG (reference sequence). The CDR3 length is 16 residues. This CDR3 reads CAWTWERGGPYNEQFF. Here the CDR3 DNA reads TGTGCCTGGACCTGGGAGAGGGGGGGCCCCTACAATGAGCAGTTCTTC.

CDR3 sequence reads: CASSEDSGGTTSYEQYF. DNA for the CDR3: TGTGCCAGCAGTGAAGATAGCGGGGGGACTACCTCCTACGAGCAGTACTTC. V and J are TRBV2 and TRBJ2-7, with 10 bases aligning to TRBD2. Germline CDR1 SNHLY, CDR2 FYNNEI. Trimming cost V 1 base and J 0 bases; bases outside gene matches: 6. The CDR3 contains 17 residues.

The genes are TRBV25-1 and TRBJ2-7; the D is unclear. Per germline, CDR1 MGHDK and CDR2 SYGVNS. The CDR3 covers 12 residues. The germline V and J ends were trimmed by 3 bases and 4 bases, with 7 bases remaining between them. CDR3 amino acids: CASSDPLYEQYF. In DNA, the CDR3 is TGTGCCAGCAGTGACCCCCTGTACGAGCAGTACTTC.